This T cell receptor (beta chain) was captured in a study of blood T cell repertoires in COVID-19. Within 2 weeks of study entry, exposed participants had contacted a PCR-confirmed or clinician-diagnosed COVID-19 case. CDR1 and CDR2 from the germline V gene are KGHDR and SFDVKD. The CDR3 covers 14 residues. The V gene lost 4 bases and the J gene lost 7 bases, with 16 bases spanning the gap. Only in-frame clones appear in the TCRdb table, and some are missing; sequencing was by immunoSEQ multiplex PCR. Counted here are some 270,000 clones, 75% to 95% occurring once; the ten biggest clones make up about 3%. This clone was counted only a few times.

This sequence joins TRBV24-1 and TRBJ2-7, with D perhaps TRBD2 (6 bases). The sequenced sample consisted of PBMCs or T cells enriched from blood (not recorded which). The TCR comes from a middle-aged man who had been exposed to COVID-19. The CDR3 region has the DNA TGTGCCACCAGTGAAACGGGAGCCGCGGGGGAGCAGTACTTC. The encoded protein is CATSETGAAGEQYF.